This entry lists 10 T cell receptor beta chains sequenced from one sample in a study of CXCR3-negative and CXCR3-positive naive CD8 T cells. All TRB cDNA libraries came from 5' RACE performed with UMI labels. Using the 5' RACE reads, TCRdb records one entry per CDR3 protein without DNA. This table holds about 66,000 distinct CDR3 sequences. The material sequenced was naive CXCR3- CD8+ T cells from blood. Described subset: CD45RO-CCR7+CD27+CD95- naive CD8+ T cells lacking CXCR3 (TNR3-). The receptors come from a human donor in good health. Some clones in this sample may be carry-over from other donors' samples.

The chain employs TRBV28 and TRBJ2-1; the D call of TRBD2 rests on TCRdb alone, since no DNA is present to check it. The length of the CDR3 is 18 residues. Germline loops: CDR1 MDHEN, CDR2 SYDVKM. CDR3 in amino acids: CASRLTGLILSSYNEQFF.

This sequence joins TRBV20-1 and TRBJ1-1. The CDR3 runs to 13 residues. The germline V gene has CDR1 DFQATT and CDR2 SNEGSKA (reference sequence). The CDR3 loop reads CSARGSSETEAFF.

The chain uses TRBV4-3 and TRBJ2-1; TCRdb outputs TRBD2, but without DNA this stays unchecked. The CDR3 contains 19 residues. Germline CDR1 LGHNA, CDR2 YSLEER. CDR3 protein: CASSQGLAGGPVSYNEQFF.

Judged by frequency, this clonotype is medium-sized. The gene calls are TRBV7-6 and TRBJ2-7; no DNA is available, so the TRBD1 call from TCRdb remains unchecked. This CDR3 is built from 16 residues. Germline lookup yields CDR1 SGHVS and CDR2 FNYEAQ. The CDR3 loop is CASSPETGARSYEQYF.

This sequence joins TRBV29-1 and TRBJ2-5; TCRdb's D call of TRBD1 is untestable without DNA. The germline CDR1 and CDR2 sequences are SQVTM and ANQGSEA. This CDR3 has 13 amino acids. The chain's CDR3 is CSVEGAVPETQYF.

This chain joins TRBV28 and TRBJ1-1. Germline V gives CDR1 MDHEN, CDR2 SYDVKM. This CDR3 comprises 13 residues. The CDR3: CASSLGWNTEAFF.

V is TRBV14 and J is TRBJ2-7. Germline V gives CDR1 SGHDN, CDR2 FVKESK. This CDR3 has 12 amino acids. The CDR3 protein is CASSQAGYEQYF.

J is TRBJ2-7 and V is TRBV28; TCRdb's D call, TRBD1, is unchecked because there is no DNA. This CDR3 is 15 amino acids long. Germline CDR1 and CDR2: MDHEN and SYDVKM. This chain's CDR3 is CASSFFGTMNYEQYF.

This chain joins TRBV6-2 or TRBV6-3 and TRBJ2-7; as DNA is missing, the TRBD2 call by TCRdb cannot be tested. In germline, CDR1 is MNHEY, CDR2 SVGEGT. The CDR3 sequence is 14 residues long. The CDR3 is CASSYGGGAYEQYF.

The V and J genes are TRBV28 and TRBJ2-1; checking the TCRdb D call of TRBD2 is not possible without DNA. Looked up from germline, CDR1 is MDHEN and CDR2 is SYDVKM. The CDR3 is made up of 18 amino acids. The CDR3: CASSLFRQPGLVDNEQFF.